The 17 T cell receptor beta chains listed next were all sequenced from one sample in a study of Graves' ophthalmopathy and Graves' hyperthyroidism. RNA transcripts provided the template for amplifying TCR beta CDR3 regions. The authors performed first-round RT-PCR with HTBI primers and then a second-round multiplex PCR. One entry per CDR3 protein, called by TCRdb with MiXCR from the multiplex PCR reads. This table holds some 250,000 distinct CDR3 sequences, around 45% found once. The sequenced sample was peripheral blood. These receptors were collected from an adult man with Graves' ophthalmopathy.

This clonotype was seen a few times. V gene TRBV19 combines with J gene TRBJ2-7; no clear D gene. Germline CDR1 reads LNHDA; CDR2 reads SQIVND (reference sequence). This CDR3 is 12 amino acids long. V shed 6 bases and J shed 2 bases, with 8 bases lying between them. As DNA, the CDR3 is TGTGCCAGTAGAAGAGCCACCTACGAGCAGTACTTC. This sequence encodes CASRRATYEQYF.

As concerns this clonotype: Compared with germline, one end of the junction differs, possibly owing to a read error. The V and J genes are TRBV12-3 or TRBV12-4 and TRBJ2-7; tentatively, D is TRBD1 or TRBD2 (5 bases each). The CDR3 totals 12 residues. Here the CDR3 reads CASSSRAGSSRF. CDR3 bases: TGTGCCAGCAGTTCACGGGCAGGGAGTTCTAGGTTC.

This clonotype occurred a few times. V usage is TRBV7-2 and J usage is TRBJ2-7; D not resolved. Germline V gene sequence: CDR1 SGHTA, CDR2 FQGNSA. The germline V and J ends were trimmed by 5 bases and 3 bases, with 20 bases remaining between them. The CDR3 is 16 amino acids. The CDR3 sequence: CASSHRPSLLLYEQYF. The CDR3, as DNA: TGTGCCAGCAGCCACAGACCCTCATTACTGCTCTACGAGCAGTACTTC. Using reference TRBV7-2 and TRBJ2-7 for the parts outside the CDR3, the full variable domain is GAGVSQSPSNKVTEKGKDVELRCDPISGHTALYWYRQSLGQGLEFLIYFQGNSAPDKSGLPSDRFSAERTGGSVSTLTIQRTQQEDSAVYLCASSHRPSLLLYEQYFGPGTRLTVT.

This chain uses TRBV5-1 with TRBJ2-2; 7 bases agree with TRBD1. V trimming: 4 bases; J trimming: 6 bases; junction bases outside the gene matches: 6. This CDR3 comprises 14 residues. Germline assignment: CDR1 SGHRS and CDR2 YFSETQ. For the CDR3, the DNA is TGCGCCAGCAGCGCCGGACAGGTACCCGGGGAGCTGTTTTTT. Encoded protein: CASSAGQVPGELFF.

This clonotype was detected a few times. J is TRBJ1-2 and V is TRBV6-1; TRBD1 is a possible D gene (6 bases). This CDR3 has 12 amino acids. Germline-derived CDR1 and CDR2 are MNHNS and SASEGT. Trimming pared 2 bases from V and 8 bases from J, leaving 9 bases between. This CDR3 reads CASSELGAGYTF. In DNA form, the CDR3 reads TGTGCCAGCAGTGAATTGGGGGCCGGCTACACCTTC.

As concerns this clonotype: A much more abundant neighbour one base away suggests this may be a read error. The chain is built from TRBV29-1 and TRBJ1-2; D might be TRBD1 (5 bases). Germline assignment: CDR1 SQVTM and CDR2 ANQGSEA. V lost 1 base and J lost 12, with 18 bases in between. This CDR3 has 13 residues. CDR3 coding DNA: TGCAGCGTTGAAGGGAACAGTCCACGGGGCCACACCTTC. This gives the protein CSVEGNSPRGHTF. The complete variable domain, with remaining parts taken from reference TRBV29-1 and TRBJ1-2, reads SAVISQKPSRDICQRGTSLTIQCQVDSQVTMMFWYRQQPGQSLTLIATANQGSEATYESGFVIDKFPISRPNLTFSTLTVSNMSPEDSSIYLCSVEGNSPRGHTFGSGTRLTVV.

J is TRBJ1-4 and V is TRBV20-1, with 7 bases matching TRBD1. Germline values: CDR1 DFQATT, CDR2 SNEGSKA (reference sequence). This CDR3 has 15 amino acids. V lost 1 base, J lost 3 bases, and 5 bases stayed unmatched. CDR3 region: CSARGQGEANEKLFF. In DNA form, the CDR3 reads TGCAGTGCTAGAGGGCAGGGGGAAGCTAATGAAAAACTGTTTTTT.

This chain connects TRBV9 to TRBJ1-4, with D possibly being TRBD1 (5 bases). The CDR3 runs to 14 residues. V dropped 4 bases and J dropped 1 base, with 8 bases sitting between them. Germline assignment: CDR1 SGDLS and CDR2 YYNGEE. The CDR3 reads CASSSGQTNEKLFF. The CDR3 bases are TGTGCCAGCAGCTCGGGGCAAACTAATGAAAAACTGTTTTTT.

The chain carries TRBV12-3 or TRBV12-4 and TRBJ1-4, with D unclear. The CDR3 runs to 11 residues. Trimming removed 7 bases at V and 5 bases at J, with 5 bases between. The CDR3 DNA sequence: TGTGCCAGCAAAGGAAATGAAAAACTGTTTTTT. This translates into CASKGNEKLFF.

V usage is TRBV20-1 and J usage is TRBJ2-3; either TRBD1 or TRBD2 may supply D (6 bases each). The germline gives CDR1 DFQATT, CDR2 SNEGSKA (reference sequence). The V and J ends lost 6 bases and 6 bases respectively, with 19 bases between them. The CDR3 covers 14 residues. The CDR3 here is CSAEGGRGVDTQYF. CDR3 bases: TGCAGTGCCGAGGGGGGAAGGGGAGTGGATACGCAGTATTTT.

The rearrangement links TRBV5-4 to TRBJ2-3; D remains ambiguous. Trimming left V 2 bases short and J 1 base short, with 2 bases between. The CDR3 is 12 residues long. Germline V CDR1 and CDR2: SGHNT, YYREEE (reference sequence). In DNA, the CDR3 is TGTGCCAGCAGCTTCCGCACAGATACGCAGTATTTT. The encoded protein is CASSFRTDTQYF.

The V and J genes are TRBV12-3 or TRBV12-4 and TRBJ2-5; D is perhaps TRBD1 or TRBD2 (5 bases each). This CDR3 region has 14 residues. V lost 8 bases to trimming and J lost 11 bases, with 24 bases between them. CDR3 nucleotides: TGTGCCAGCTCCCCAGGGTACATGGGAGATACGCAGTACTTC. Its translation: CASSPGYMGDTQYF.

This clonotype has only one observation. The rearrangement links TRBV6-6 to TRBJ1-2; D not resolved. V lost 0 bases to trimming and J lost 4 bases, with 12 bases between them. The length of the CDR3 is 15 residues. The germline V gene has CDR1 MNHNY and CDR2 SVGAGI (reference sequence). CDR3 in DNA: TGTGCCAGCAGTTACTCGATGGCGCAATCCTATGGCTACACCTTC. It specifies CASSYSMAQSYGYTF.

In this sample, this clonotype turned up many times. The chain carries TRBV24-1 and TRBJ1-4; 10 nucleotides match TRBD1. Germline V gene data show CDR1 as KGHDR and CDR2 as SFDVKD. The trim removed 1 base at V and 6 bases at J, leaving 1 base unmatched. CDR3 length equals 15 residues. The CDR3 region has the DNA TGTGCCACCAGTGATTTCGGGACAGGGGATGAAAAACTGTTTTTT. This sequence encodes CATSDFGTGDEKLFF.

The V and J genes are TRBV6-1 and TRBJ1-2; 7 bases are a match to TRBD1. Germline CDR1 and CDR2: MNHNS and SASEGT. This CDR3 spans 14 amino acids. Losses at the gene ends were 8 bases for V and 1 base for J; bases not matched to a gene: 7. CDR3 nucleotides: TGTGCCAGCGAAGAGACAGGGCTTAACTATGGCTACACCTTC. This translates into CASEETGLNYGYTF.

This clonotype was counted only a few times. The chain couples TRBV5-6 to TRBJ1-6, with D unclear. CDR3 size: 14 residues. The ends were cut back, 0 bases at V and 6 bases at J, with 7 bases in the middle. The V gene's germline CDR1 is SGHDT and CDR2 YYEEEE. This chain's CDR3 is CASSLGHPNSPLHF. The CDR3 DNA sequence: TGTGCCAGCAGCTTGGGACACCCTAATTCACCCCTCCACTTT.

This clonotype was seen only a few times. The CDR3 protein is CSAHALTSGQETQYF. CDR3 in DNA: TGCAGTGCCCACGCCCTGACTAGCGGACAAGAGACCCAGTACTTC. The V gene is TRBV20-1, the J gene TRBJ2-5; 9 positions agree with TRBD2. CDR1 and CDR2 (germline): DFQATT, SNEGSKA (reference sequence). V lost 6 bases and J lost 2; bases outside the gene matches: 10. This CDR3 spans 15 amino acids.